Sequencing of this T cell receptor beta chain was carried out in a study of metastatic and nonmetastatic thyroid tumors. As for the study in general: A comparison of repertoires was made across blood and tumor or nodule tissue from malignant and benign thyroid patients.

With regard to this clone: Its antigen is not identified.

Study findings and constraints: A significant increase in TCR beta diversity was reportedly seen in malignant thyroid tumors relative to benign nodules, in blood and tumor.

V lost 6 bases and J lost 7; bases outside the gene matches: 7. CDR1 is MDHEN and CDR2 is SYDVKM in the germline V gene. The CDR3 length is 13 residues. Original processing methods: The study's classifier, a distant-metastasis tool for papillary thyroid cancer, was built using CDR3 differences across clinicopathological groups. TCRdb reprocessed the PCR reads via MiXCR. In this record, the V and J calls reflect TCRdb's handling and not the investigators' own analysis. The sample includes roughly 23,000 clones, 23% seen only once; the top ten take 70% to 80%. The entire patient cohort was treatment-naive prior to thyroid surgery.

The sequenced material came from blood. This chain uses TRBV28 with TRBJ2-7; 9 bases are a match to TRBD1. The receptor was derived from a male donor with papillary thyroid cancer or a benign thyroid nodule (not recorded which). Some clones in this sample may be carry-over from other donors' samples. CDR3 amino acids: CASSTQGAREQYF. CDR3 sequence (DNA): TGTGCCAGCAGCACACAGGGGGCGCGGGAGCAGTACTTC.